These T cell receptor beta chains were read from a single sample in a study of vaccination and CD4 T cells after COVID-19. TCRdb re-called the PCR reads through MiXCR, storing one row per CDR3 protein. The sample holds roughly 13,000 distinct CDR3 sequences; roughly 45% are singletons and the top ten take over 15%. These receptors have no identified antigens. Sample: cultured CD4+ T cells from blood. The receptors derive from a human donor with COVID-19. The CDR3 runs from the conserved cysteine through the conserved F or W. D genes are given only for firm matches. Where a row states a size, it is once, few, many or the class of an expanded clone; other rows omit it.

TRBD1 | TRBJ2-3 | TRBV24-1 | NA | TGTGCCACCAGTGATTTGGGGGACAGGGGGCTTGGAGATACGCAGTATTTT | CATSDLGDRGLGDTQYF
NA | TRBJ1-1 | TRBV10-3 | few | TGTGCCATCAGTGGATCAGGGTTCACTGAAGCTTTCTTT | CAISGSGFTEAFF
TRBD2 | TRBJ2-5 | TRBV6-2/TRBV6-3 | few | TGTGCCAGCAGTTACTCGTCTAGCGGAGGTCCCGGGACCCAGTACTTC | CASSYSSSGGPGTQYF
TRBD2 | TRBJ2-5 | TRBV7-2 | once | TGTGCCAGCAGCCGGGGACTAGCCTCAGAGACCCAGTACTTC | CASSRGLASETQYF
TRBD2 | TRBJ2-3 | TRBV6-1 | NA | TGTGCCAGCACCGGGACTAGCGGGGGGACAGCGACAGATACGCAGTATTTT | CASTGTSGGTATDTQYF
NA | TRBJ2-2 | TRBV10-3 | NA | TGTGCCATCAGTCCGACTAGTGGCAGGGCCGGGGAGCTGTTTTTT | CAISPTSGRAGELFF
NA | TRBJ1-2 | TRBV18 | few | TGTGCCAGCTCACCACCCCCGCCATCCTATGGCTACACCTTC | CASSPPPPSYGYTF
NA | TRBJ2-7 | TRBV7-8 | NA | TGTGCCAGCAGCTTGCCGGGACCAACCTACGAGCAGTACTTC | CASSLPGPTYEQYF
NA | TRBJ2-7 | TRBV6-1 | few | TGTGCCAGCAGGAGGACGGACTCTACCTACGAGCAGTACTTC | CASRRTDSTYEQYF
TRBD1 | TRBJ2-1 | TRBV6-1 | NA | TGTGCCAGCAGCAGGGGACAGGGCCAAAACAATGAGCAGTTCTTC | CASSRGQGQNNEQFF
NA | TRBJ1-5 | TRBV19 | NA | TGTGCCAGTAGTATAATCGAAAGGGGCAATCAGCCCCAGCATTTT | CASSIIERGNQPQHF
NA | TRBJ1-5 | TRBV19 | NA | TGTGCCAGTAGTCCCCACAATCAGCCCCAGCATTTT | CASSPHNQPQHF
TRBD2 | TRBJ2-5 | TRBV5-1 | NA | TGCGCCAGCAGCTTCAGGGAGGGTCGGGAGACCCAGTACTTC | CASSFREGRETQYF
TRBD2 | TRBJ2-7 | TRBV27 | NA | TGTGCCAGCAGACGACTAGCGGGAGAGTACGAGCAGTACTTC | CASRRLAGEYEQYF
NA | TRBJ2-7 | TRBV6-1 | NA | TGTGCCAGCAGTGATTTGGGAACGAATTACGAGCAGTACTTC | CASSDLGTNYEQYF
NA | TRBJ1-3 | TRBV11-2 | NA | TGTGCCAGCAGCGGGGCCCGCTCTGGAAACACCATATATTTT | CASSGARSGNTIYF
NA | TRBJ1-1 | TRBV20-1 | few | TGCAGTGCTAGGAGGGGCAAAGCTTTCTTT | CSARRGKAFF
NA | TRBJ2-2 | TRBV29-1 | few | TGCAGCGTAAACGGGCAGTTGGCCGGGGAGCTGTTTTTT | CSVNGQLAGELFF
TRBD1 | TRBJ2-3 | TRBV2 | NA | TGTGCCCTATCCGACAGGGTCACAGATACGCAGTATTTT | CALSDRVTDTQYF
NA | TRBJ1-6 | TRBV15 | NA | TGTGCCACCAGCAGAGATGTAGAGTCACCCCTCCACTTT | CATSRDVESPLHF
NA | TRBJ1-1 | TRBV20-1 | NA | TGCAGTGCTATTCCGAGTACTGAAGCTTTCTTT | CSAIPSTEAFF
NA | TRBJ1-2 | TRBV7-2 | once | TGTGTCAGCAGTCAACAGGGTTTTGGCTATGGCTACACCTTC | CVSSQQGFGYGYTF
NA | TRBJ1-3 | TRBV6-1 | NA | TGTGCCAGCAGTGAACGAGTCTTGAACACCATATATTTT | CASSERVLNTIYF
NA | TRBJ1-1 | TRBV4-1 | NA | TGCGCCAGCAGCCAAGAATGGGATGGGGCTGCGAACACTGAAGCTTTCTTT | CASSQEWDGAANTEAFF
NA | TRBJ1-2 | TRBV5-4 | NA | TGTGCCAGCAGCTTGGAAGGGGACGACTATGGCTACACCTTC | CASSLEGDDYGYTF
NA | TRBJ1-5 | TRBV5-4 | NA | TGTGCCAGCAGCCTGCCGAAGCTTAGCAATCAGCCCCAGCATTTT | CASSLPKLSNQPQHF
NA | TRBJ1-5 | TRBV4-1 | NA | TGCGCCAGCAGCGGGGGATCGAGCAATCAGCCCCAGCATTTT | CASSGGSSNQPQHF
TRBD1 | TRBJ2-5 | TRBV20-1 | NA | TGCAGTGCTACAGGACAGGGTAGAGAGACCCAGTACTTC | CSATGQGRETQYF
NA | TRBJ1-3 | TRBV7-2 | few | TGTGCCAGCAGCTTAGTCCAGGGAGACACCATATATTTT | CASSLVQGDTIYF
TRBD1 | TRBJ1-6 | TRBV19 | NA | TGTGCCAGTAGTCCCCAGACAGGGGATAATTCACCCCTCCACTTT | CASSPQTGDNSPLHF
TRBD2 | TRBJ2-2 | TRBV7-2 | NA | TGTGCCAGCAGCCCTAAGCGGGAGCCGACCGGGGAGCTGTTTTTT | CASSPKREPTGELFF
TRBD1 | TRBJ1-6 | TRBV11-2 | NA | TGTGCCAGCAGCCCCAGGACGGGACAGGGGGCAGCCTATAATTCACCCCTCCACTTT | CASSPRTGQGAAYNSPLHF
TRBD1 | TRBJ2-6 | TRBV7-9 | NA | TGTGCCAGCAGCTCCGGGACAGGGGTGACTGGGGCCAACGTCCTGACTTTC | CASSSGTGVTGANVLTF
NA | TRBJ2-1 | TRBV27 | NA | TGTGCCAGCAGTTTAGACCATAGGTACAATGAGCAGTTCTTC | CASSLDHRYNEQFF
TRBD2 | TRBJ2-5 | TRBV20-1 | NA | TGCAGTGCTAGTGAAGGGCTAGCGGGGGGGAAAGAGACCCAGTACTTC | CSASEGLAGGKETQYF
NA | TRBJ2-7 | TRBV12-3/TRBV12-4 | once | TGTGCCAGCAGCCCGGCCCCTGGGGGGTACGAGCAGTACTTC | CASSPAPGGYEQYF
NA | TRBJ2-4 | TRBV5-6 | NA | TGTGCCAGCAGCTTGCCCGAGGGACGGAACCTAGCCAAAAACATTCAGTACTTC | CASSLPEGRNLAKNIQYF